These 18 T cell receptor beta chains originate from one sample sequenced in a study of T cells of healthy individuals. One entry per CDR3 protein results from TCRdb running MiXCR on the 5' RACE reads. Among tens of thousands of distinct CDR3 sequences listed, about 17% were seen once. The source of these receptors is a human donor in good health.

This clonotype was picked up many times. The gene calls are TRBV28 and TRBJ1-4; TRBD1 agrees at 7 bases. J lost 11 bases, V lost 3 bases, and 12 bases had no gene match. The CDR3 is made up of 15 amino acids. Germline V gives CDR1 MDHEN, CDR2 SYDVKM. The DNA of the CDR3 is TGTGCCAGCAGTTTTGGGGACAGACACGCTGGGAAACTGTTTTTT. Its protein is CASSFGDRHAGKLFF.

The rearrangement joins TRBV11-2 to TRBJ1-1; D gene ambiguous. This CDR3 is built from 11 residues. The V and J ends lost 6 bases and 5 bases respectively, with 7 bases between them. Germline lookup yields CDR1 SGHAT and CDR2 FQNNGV. The CDR3 region is CASSAGTEAFF. CDR3 coding DNA: TGTGCCAGCAGTGCCGGGACTGAAGCTTTCTTT.

This clonotype was recorded many times. The chain joins TRBV6-4 to TRBJ2-7, with 9 nucleotides matching TRBD1. This CDR3 has 16 residues. V dropped 8 bases and J dropped 3; count of bases not matched to a gene: 14. The germline V gene has CDR1 MRHNA and CDR2 SNTAGT. CDR3 amino acids: CASGLSTRTGVYEQYF. The CDR3 nucleotides are TGTGCCAGCGGATTAAGTACCCGGACAGGGGTCTACGAGCAGTACTTC.

J is TRBJ2-2 and V is TRBV6-4; possible D gene TRBD2, 7 bases. The CDR3 covers 18 residues. V gave up 3 bases and J gave up 0 bases, with 17 bases separating them. Germline loops: CDR1 MRHNA, CDR2 SNTAGT. CDR3 sequence reads: CASSEDRGAAANTGELFF. The CDR3 DNA sequence: TGTGCCAGCAGTGAGGACCGGGGGGCTGCCGCGAACACCGGGGAGCTGTTTTTT.

The rearrangement links TRBV3-1 to TRBJ2-7, with no clear D. The V gene's germline CDR1 is LGHDT and CDR2 YNNKEL (reference sequence). The V gene lost 4 bases and the J gene lost 5 bases, with 12 bases spanning the gap. The CDR3 runs 13 residues. The CDR3 DNA reads as TGTGCCAGCAGCCTCGGAGCGTCCCACGAGCAGTACTTC. Translation gives CASSLGASHEQYF.

This clonotype has at least ten counts. The V gene is TRBV5-6, the J gene TRBJ2-1; D ambiguous. In germline, CDR1 is SGHDT, CDR2 YYEEEE. This CDR3 comprises 13 residues. With 0 bases removed from V and 7 bases from J, the gap between germline ends came to 8 bases. As DNA, the CDR3 is TGTGCCAGCAGCTTGGGAGATTGGAATGAGCAGTTCTTC. As protein: CASSLGDWNEQFF.

In this sample, this clonotype turned up many times. This rearrangement joins TRBV29-1 to TRBJ2-3; D may correspond to TRBD1 or TRBD2 (6 bases each). Germline V lookup: CDR1 SQVTM, CDR2 ANQGSEA. The length of the CDR3 is 15 residues. The V gene lost 2 bases and the J gene lost 0 bases, with 12 bases spanning the gap. The CDR3 sequence: CSVEIAGTSTDTQYF. The CDR3 bases are TGCAGCGTTGAAATCGCGGGGACAAGCACAGATACGCAGTATTTT.

This clonotype occurred many times. This chain links TRBV12-2 with TRBJ1-2; TRBD1 is the table's D call and was not checked against the DNA. TRBV12-2 is annotated as a pseudogene. The length of the CDR3 is 13 residues. CDR3 bases: TGTGCAAGTCGCTTAAAGGACAGGGTAGGCTACACCTTC. As protein: CASRLKDRVGYTF.

This clonotype appeared many times. The chain links TRBV4-1 to TRBJ2-3, with D uncertain. Per germline, CDR1 MGHRA and CDR2 YSYEKL. Trimming took 1 base from V and 2 from J, leaving 1 base between them. The CDR3 sequence is 12 residues long. This CDR3 is CASSQVTDTQYF. The CDR3 region has the DNA TGCGCCAGCAGCCAAGTCACAGATACGCAGTATTTT.

This clonotype showed up just a few times. The chain couples TRBV24-1 to TRBJ2-2; D gene unclear. The CDR3 loop spans 15 amino acids. V was pared by 9 bases and J by 0 bases, with 13 bases between. Germline CDR1 reads KGHDR; CDR2 reads SFDVKD. The CDR3 region is CATQTTTPNTGELFF. Here the CDR3 DNA reads TGTGCCACCCAGACAACAACGCCGAACACCGGGGAGCTGTTTTTT.

The genes are TRBV20-1 and TRBJ1-6; TRBD1 agrees at 7 bases. The CDR3 is 13 residues long. V lost 6 bases, J lost 8 bases, and 7 bases stayed unmatched. Germline CDR1 is DFQATT and CDR2 is SNEGSKA (reference sequence). The CDR3 reads CSALTGIYSPLHF. CDR3 nucleotides: TGCAGTGCCCTGACAGGGATTTATTCACCCCTCCACTTT.

The rearrangement links TRBV4-2 to TRBJ2-1; D not certain. The CDR3 loop spans 12 amino acids. The germline V and J ends were trimmed by 5 bases and 8 bases, with 10 bases remaining between them. Germline loops: CDR1 LGHNA, CDR2 YNFKEQ. The CDR3 sequence is CASSEARDEQFF. The CDR3 DNA reads as TGTGCCAGCAGCGAGGCGCGCGATGAGCAGTTCTTC.

This clonotype was recorded many times. The rearrangement links TRBV28 to TRBJ2-7, with D hard to call. The CDR3 consists of 13 residues. V was shortened by 4 bases and J by 4 bases, with 11 bases between the two germline ends. Per germline, CDR1 MDHEN and CDR2 SYDVKM. The CDR3 protein is CASSSGDTYEQYF. The CDR3 bases are TGTGCCAGCAGTTCTGGCGACACGTACGAGCAGTACTTC.

The chain employs TRBV27 and TRBJ2-7; a possible D gene is TRBD2 (6 bases). The CDR3 totals 15 residues. Per germline, CDR1 MNHEY and CDR2 SMNVEV (reference sequence). V lost 7 bases, J lost 2 bases, and 18 bases lay in between. Here the CDR3 DNA reads TGTGCCAGCAAGGCCTGGAGCGGGCCTACCTACGAGCAGTACTTC. Its translation: CASKAWSGPTYEQYF.

A remark on this clonotype: Since a much larger clone is just one base distant, this may be a read error. The chain links TRBV6-5 to TRBJ2-2; TRBD1 is a possible D gene (6 bases). CDR1 is MNHEY and CDR2 is SVGAGI in the germline V gene. The CDR3 spans 16 residues. Here the CDR3 DNA reads TGTGCCAGCAGTCAGACAGGAGATTCGAACGCCGGGGAGCTGTTTTTT. Translated, it gives CASSQTGDSNAGELFF.

This clonotype was recorded many times. This chain uses TRBV28 with TRBJ1-1, with 8 bases fitting TRBD1. V lost 7 bases, J lost 5 bases, and 3 bases stayed unmatched. Germline values: CDR1 MDHEN, CDR2 SYDVKM. The CDR3 totals 12 residues. The CDR3 DNA is TGTGCCAGCACGGACAGGGCAACTGAAGCTTTCTTT. Translating it yields CASTDRATEAFF.

There are a few counts of this clonotype. The rearrangement uses TRBV21-1 and TRBJ1-6; the table's TRBD1 call for D was not verified on the DNA. TRBV21-1 is noted as a pseudogene. This CDR3 region has 18 residues. The CDR3 DNA reads as TGTGCCAGCAGCAAAGCGCTTGTGGGACACACGGATAATTCACCCCTCCACTTT. Translation: CASSKALVGHTDNSPLHF.

The sample holds a few counts of this clonotype. This chain links TRBV5-1 with TRBJ1-5; the D gene is possibly TRBD1 (5 bases). The length of the CDR3 is 14 residues. In germline, CDR1 is SGHRS, CDR2 YFSETQ. V lost 4 bases and J 7 bases, leaving 15 bases between the germline ends. In DNA form, the CDR3 reads TGCGCCAGCAGCCCGCGGGGCGGTTCCCAGCCCCAGCATTTT. Translating it yields CASSPRGGSQPQHF.